This T cell receptor beta chain is drawn from a study of blood T cell repertoires in COVID-19. At the level of the study: Samples of COVID-19 (acute and convalescent) were obtained from the United States, Italy and Spain. PBMCs, B-cell-depleted T cells, or T cells were the source of the cDNA or gDNA that made up the material.

CDR3 length: 15 residues. With V trimmed by 1 base and J by 5 bases, 6 bases remained unmatched. Germline CDR1 is SQVTM and CDR2 is ANQGSEA. Original analysis: Reference gene primer amplification yielded estimated nucleated cell counts. The assay was immunoSEQ multiplex PCR, and TCRdb's table has in-frame clones only and misses some. The V and J calls and clone size were taken over from that table, and D and trimming were inferred from the DNA. The repertoire includes just over 250,000 clones, less than 90% of them detected once, and approximately 4% sits in the top ten. The rearrangement uses TRBV29-1 and TRBJ2-3; TRBD1 aligns across 10 bases. The source of this sequence is a man between 60 and 75 years old who had recovered from COVID-19. The sequenced sample was peripheral blood. CDR3 DNA: TGCAGCGTTGAAGGCCGGGACAGGGGTGTAGATACGCAGTATTTT. Protein: CSVEGRDRGVDTQYF.